This T cell receptor beta chain was obtained from a study of blood T cells in healthy people across ages. Peripheral blood samples of 9 to 10 milliliters were drawn from each donor. Primers used in a second PCR of about 7 to 11 cycles were a sample-barcoded 5' primer and a J-beta primer mix. TCRdb used MiXCR to reprocess the 5' RACE reads, holding one entry per CDR3 protein. In the table there are 1,100,000 or so distinct CDR3 sequences, more than 35% of which are singletons. Overall study findings and caveats: Getting older went along with TCR beta diversity per million T cells dropping roughly linearly.

Remarks on this clonotype: The antigen is unknown. The junction departs from the called germline gene at one end, perhaps through a read error.

The CDR3 extends over 16 amino acids. CDR1 and CDR2 from the germline V gene are MGHRA and YSYEKL. V is TRBV4-1 and J is TRBJ2-5, with D perhaps given as TRBD1 or TRBD2 (5 bases each). The specimen was blood. The clonotype comes from a woman aged 60-75 years in good health. The CDR3 DNA reads TGCACCAGCAGCCTCATCGGGCAGGGCCGAGGGGAGACCCAGTACTTC. It is translated as CTSSLIGQGRGETQYF.